These 14 T cell receptor beta chains were sequenced from one sample in a study of PD-1 blockade in classical Hodgkin lymphoma. Assay: immunoSEQ multiplex PCR; the TCRdb copy retains only in-frame clones and omits some. The sample contains nearly 100,000 clones, over 80% of which appear only once. Each and every patient relapsed after autologous stem cell transplantation, and patients got differing brentuximab vedotin exposure. The sample consisted of peripheral blood mononuclear cells (PBMCs), taken at baseline. These receptors were taken from a human donor with classical Hodgkin lymphoma.

CDR3 bases: TGTGCCAGCAGCTTAAGAGAGGGACCCTCGGGACAGTACTTC. Protein: CASSLREGPSGQYF. This rearrangement joins TRBV7-2 to TRBJ2-7, with D perhaps assigned TRBD1 or TRBD2 (5 bases each). Germline V lookup: CDR1 SGHTA, CDR2 FQGNSA. Trimming took 2 bases from V and 10 from J, leaving 18 bases between them. The CDR3 consists of 14 residues. Full variable domain (missing parts from reference TRBV7-2 and TRBJ2-7): GAGVSQSPSNKVTEKGKDVELRCDPISGHTALYWYRQSLGQGLEFLIYFQGNSAPDKSGLPSDRFSAERTGGSVSTLTIQRTQQEDSAVYLCASSLREGPSGQYFGPGTRLTVT.

The rearrangement uses TRBV5-5 and TRBJ2-7, with D hard to call. Germline CDR1 is SGHKS and CDR2 is YYEKEE (reference sequence). V was trimmed by 1 base and J by 3 bases, leaving 11 bases between them. This CDR3 is 14 amino acids long. This CDR3 is CASSLTPGLYEQYF. CDR3 in DNA: TGTGCCAGCAGCTTGACACCGGGCCTCTACGAGCAGTACTTC.

The V call is TRBV19, the J call TRBJ2-7, with D unclear. Germline V lookup: CDR1 LNHDA, CDR2 SQIVND (reference sequence). V shed 9 bases and J shed 4 bases, with 4 bases lying between them. CDR3 length equals 9 residues. The CDR3, as DNA: TGTGCCAGGAGATACGAGCAGTACTTC. Translating gives CARRYEQYF.

The chain joins TRBV5-4 to TRBJ2-2, with TRBD1 matching 7 bases. Germline lookup yields CDR1 SGHNT and CDR2 YYREEE (reference sequence). The CDR3 is 16 amino acids. Losses at the gene ends were 3 bases for V and 2 bases for J; bases not matched to a gene: 7. The CDR3 DNA is TGTGCCAGCAGCTCCCGGGACAGTGATAACACCGGGGAGCTGTTTTTT. As protein: CASSSRDSDNTGELFF.

J is TRBJ2-7 and V is TRBV5-1; TRBD1 matches 9 bases. Germline V gene sequence: CDR1 SGHRS, CDR2 YFSETQ. V trimming: 4 bases; J trimming: 4 bases; junction bases outside the gene matches: 9. The CDR3 is 15 amino acids. The CDR3 spells CASSEGQGAWYEQYF. CDR3 nucleotide sequence: TGCGCCAGCAGCGAGGGACAGGGAGCGTGGTACGAGCAGTACTTC.

The CDR3 sequence is CASSLAMASNYGYTF. The CDR3 DNA reads TGTGCCAGCAGCTTAGCGATGGCTTCTAACTATGGCTACACCTTC. The chain is built from TRBV7-9 and TRBJ1-2; D is undetermined. Deletions cut 0 bases from V and 0 bases from J, with 8 bases between. The germline CDR1 and CDR2 sequences are SEHNR and FQNEAQ (reference sequence). The CDR3 runs 15 residues.

By share, this clone ranks as medium-sized. The rearrangement links TRBV7-8 to TRBJ2-1, with D possibly being TRBD2 (5 bases). This CDR3 is built from 15 residues. V lost 2 bases to trimming and J lost 4 bases, with 12 bases between them. CDR1 is SGHVS and CDR2 is FQNEAQ in the germline V gene. Written as DNA, the CDR3 is TGTGCCAGCAGCTTATTTGCGGGCCAGTACAATGAGCAGTTCTTC. This gives the protein CASSLFAGQYNEQFF.

The gene calls are TRBV6-5 and TRBJ1-1; 7 nucleotides agree with TRBD1. Trimming removed 8 bases from V and 4 bases from J; junction bases left unmatched: 7. The CDR3 extends over 13 amino acids. Germline CDR1 MNHEY, CDR2 SVGAGI. CDR3 sequence reads: CASSTGEGTEAFF. For the CDR3, the DNA is TGTGCCAGCTCAACAGGGGAGGGCACTGAAGCTTTCTTT.

The chain has TRBV10-3 and TRBJ2-7; D gene ambiguous. Between the trimmed V and J ends, which lost 3 bases and 3 bases, there was a span of 9 bases. The germline CDR1 and CDR2 sequences are ENHRY and SYGVKD. This CDR3 comprises 13 residues. As DNA, the CDR3 is TGTGCCATCAGTGAAGGGCAGTTCTACGAGCAGTACTTC. Its translation is CAISEGQFYEQYF.

The chain links TRBV15 to TRBJ1-1; D is perhaps TRBD1 (5 bases). The germline V gene encodes CDR1 LNHNV and CDR2 YYDKDF (reference sequence). The V end was cut by 0 bases, the J end by 0 bases, with 5 bases between. The CDR3 loop spans 14 amino acids. The CDR3 nucleotides read TGTGCCACCAGCAGAGAACAGGTGAACACTGAAGCTTTCTTT. This sequence encodes CATSREQVNTEAFF.

The chain carries TRBV10-1 and TRBJ2-1, with TRBD1 matching 7 bases. V lost 3 bases to trimming and J lost 7 bases; unmatched junction nucleotides: 9. CDR1 is WNHNN and CDR2 is SYGVQD in the germline V gene (reference sequence). The CDR3 sequence is 15 residues long. The CDR3 DNA is TGCGCCAGCAGTGATCAGGGACAGCCTGGAAATGAGCAGTTCTTC. Residues: CASSDQGQPGNEQFF.

This chain links TRBV19 with TRBJ1-1; TRBD1 aligns across 10 bases. The junction had 10 bases not matched to a gene; V was cut back by 7 bases and J by 5 bases. This CDR3 is 15 amino acids long. CDR1 is LNHDA and CDR2 is SQIVND in the germline V gene (reference sequence). For the CDR3, the DNA is TGTGCCAGTACCCCATGGGACAGGGGACTGACTGAAGCTTTCTTT. Protein: CASTPWDRGLTEAFF.

CDR3 residues: CASSPLPTGEFGNTIYF. For the CDR3, the DNA is TGTGCCAGCAGCCCTCTTCCGACAGGGGAGTTCGGAAACACCATATATTTT. The chain recombines TRBV5-4 with TRBJ1-3; the match to TRBD1 covers 8 bases. V lost 4 bases to trimming and J lost 4 bases; unmatched junction nucleotides: 13. Germline V gene lookup returns CDR1 SGHNT and CDR2 YYREEE (reference sequence). CDR3 length equals 17 residues.

The rearrangement uses TRBV30 and TRBJ1-4; D gene unclear. Between the trimmed V and J ends, which lost 4 bases and 5 bases, there was a span of 11 bases. Germline V CDR1 and CDR2: GTSNPN, SVGIG (reference sequence). CDR3 length: 13 amino acids. The CDR3 nucleotides read TGTGCCTGGACCGGAGGGAACAATGAAAAACTGTTTTTT. Amino acids: CAWTGGNNEKLFF.